Presented here are 5 T cell receptor beta chains from one specimen sequenced in a study of blood T cell repertoires in COVID-19. This table comes from immunoSEQ multiplex PCR, and its TCRdb copy is limited to in-frame clones, with some not included. The repertoire includes fewer than 350,000 clones, 88% of them detected once, and about 8.5% sits in the top ten. Sequencing was performed on peripheral blood. Receptors originate from a man aged 18 to 35 with active or convalescent COVID-19.

This chain joins TRBV12-5 and TRBJ1-5; D call uncertain. The CDR3 totals 13 residues. Germline-derived CDR1 and CDR2 are LGHNT and FRNRAP. V was shortened by 0 bases and J by 5 bases, with 5 bases between the two germline ends. DNA of the CDR3: TGTGCTAGTGGTTTGGTAACTGATCAGCCCCAGCATTTT. Translating gives CASGLVTDQPQHF.

CDR3 sequence (DNA): TGTGCCAGCAAACTCGGTAGTAATTCACCCCTCCACTTT. Translation: CASKLGSNSPLHF. The V and J genes are TRBV6-5 and TRBJ1-6; D is undetermined. Germline values: CDR1 MNHEY, CDR2 SVGAGI. Trimming cost V 7 bases and J 6 bases, with 10 bases left between them. This CDR3 spans 13 amino acids.

This clone appeared a few times. The rearrangement joins TRBV19 to TRBJ1-5; 7 bases fit TRBD1. V gave up 5 bases and J gave up 7 bases; unmatched junction bases: 11. This CDR3 contains 15 residues. Germline V gene sequence: CDR1 LNHDA, CDR2 SQIVND (reference sequence). The CDR3 is CASSQGVGGLQPQHF. The DNA for the CDR3 is TGTGCCAGTAGTCAGGGGGTAGGGGGGCTGCAGCCCCAGCATTTT.

The chain couples TRBV7-2 to TRBJ1-1; the D gene is possibly TRBD1 (6 bases). V lost 3 bases, J lost 7 bases, and 12 bases lay in between. The CDR3 runs to 13 residues. Germline-derived CDR1 and CDR2 are SGHTA and FQGNSA. The CDR3 bases are TGTGCCAGCAGCTTCGACAGGCATCTTGAAGCTTTCTTT. Residues: CASSFDRHLEAFF.

This clone appeared a few times. The chain is built from TRBV25-1 and TRBJ1-2; a weak D match, TRBD1 (5 bases). The V end lost 3 bases, the J end lost 4 bases, and 6 bases lay between the germline ends. Germline CDR1 MGHDK, CDR2 SYGVNS. The CDR3 is 12 residues long. DNA for the CDR3: TGTGCCAGCAGTGATAGGGGCTATGGCTACACCTTC. Translating gives CASSDRGYGYTF.